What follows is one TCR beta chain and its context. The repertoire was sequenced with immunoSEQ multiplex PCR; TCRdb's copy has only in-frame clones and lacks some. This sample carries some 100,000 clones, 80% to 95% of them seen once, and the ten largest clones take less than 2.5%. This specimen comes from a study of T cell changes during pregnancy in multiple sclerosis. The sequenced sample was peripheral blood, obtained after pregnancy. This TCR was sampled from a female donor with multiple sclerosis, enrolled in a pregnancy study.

CDR3 nucleotides: TGCGCCAGCAGCTCGCTCGGGACAAAGGAGGAGACCCAGTACTTC. Its translation: CASSSLGTKEETQYF. The chain has TRBV5-1 and TRBJ2-5, with D maybe TRBD1 (6 bases). Trimming shortened V by 3 bases and J by 5 bases, and 17 bases separated the two germline ends. The CDR3 loop spans 15 amino acids. Germline values: CDR1 SGHRS, CDR2 YFSETQ.